Each of the 27 T cell receptor beta chains below was sequenced from the same sample in a study of monozygotic twins with cystic fibrosis. Here immunoSEQ multiplex PCR was the method, and the copy in TCRdb shows in-frame clones only, minus some. The sample lists approximately 36,000 clones; 90% to 95% were seen once. The sample comprised blood. The source is a boy aged 2 to 10 with cystic fibrosis.

V usage is TRBV19 and J usage is TRBJ1-4, with 7 bases lining up with TRBD1. V lost 0 bases and J lost 0; bases outside the gene matches: 13. Germline values: CDR1 LNHDA, CDR2 SQIVND (reference sequence). CDR3 length equals 20 residues. The CDR3 is CASSIDTWGTAGPTNEKLFF. CDR3 DNA: TGTGCCAGTAGTATAGATACGTGGGGGACAGCGGGGCCAACTAATGAAAAACTGTTTTTT.

V and J are TRBV7-2 and TRBJ2-3; D gene uncertain. Trimming shortened V by 2 bases and J by 0 bases, and 9 bases separated the two germline ends. The CDR3 is made up of 15 amino acids. CDR1 is SGHTA and CDR2 is FQGNSA in the germline V gene. The CDR3 spells CASSLLSPSTDTQYF. As DNA, the CDR3 is TGTGCCAGCAGCTTACTAAGTCCAAGCACAGATACGCAGTATTTT.

This clone was recorded once. The CDR3 sequence is CANLTGLETQYF. In DNA form, the CDR3 reads TGTGCCAACCTGACAGGGTTGGAGACCCAGTACTTC. The V gene is TRBV12-1, the J gene TRBJ2-5; the table names TRBD1, a call not compared with the DNA. TRBV12-1 represents a pseudogene. CDR3 size: 12 residues.

The CDR3, as DNA: TGTGCCAGTAGGGTCCCCGTGCAGGGTGACTATGGCTACACCTTC. It encodes CASRVPVQGDYGYTF. The J gene is TRBJ1-2, the V gene TRBV19, with TRBD1 as a possible D gene (5 bases). The germline CDR1 and CDR2 sequences are LNHDA and SQIVND (reference sequence). This CDR3 has 15 amino acids. Trimming left V 6 bases short and J 3 bases short, with 17 bases between.

The V call is TRBV29-1, the J call TRBJ1-2, with 11 bases aligning to TRBD1. Unmatched junction bases numbered 3, after V lost 1 base and J lost 8 bases. The germline V gene has CDR1 SQVTM and CDR2 ANQGSEA. The CDR3 runs 13 residues. The CDR3 spells CSVEGGTGGGYTF. The CDR3 DNA is TGCAGCGTTGAAGGGGGGACAGGGGGAGGCTACACCTTC.

The CDR3 reads CASSPGPQGIPSEAFF. CDR3 nucleotide sequence: TGTGCCAGCAGCCCGGGACCGCAGGGGATCCCTTCTGAAGCTTTCTTT. The gene calls are TRBV5-4 and TRBJ1-1; D might be TRBD1 (6 bases). Germline V CDR1 and CDR2: SGHNT, YYREEE (reference sequence). The CDR3 consists of 16 residues. The ends were cut back, 4 bases at V and 6 bases at J, with 22 bases in the middle.

V gene TRBV10-1 combines with J gene TRBJ2-1, with 8 bases fitting TRBD2. The length of the CDR3 is 16 residues. Germline V CDR1 and CDR2: WNHNN, SYGVQD (reference sequence). V shed 2 bases and J 6 bases; nucleotides not matched to a gene: 9. This chain's CDR3 is CASSEGTGGAGNEQFF. The CDR3 coding sequence is TGCGCCAGCAGTGAGGGGACGGGGGGGGCCGGCAATGAGCAGTTCTTC.

The V gene is TRBV10-3, the J gene TRBJ2-5; D is perhaps TRBD1 (5 bases). The CDR3 consists of 11 residues. Trimming removed 6 bases at V and 5 bases at J, with 7 bases between. Germline CDR1 reads ENHRY; CDR2 reads SYGVKD. The CDR3 sequence is CAIRNRETQYF. The CDR3 bases are TGTGCCATCAGGAACAGGGAGACCCAGTACTTC.

This clone has a handful of counts. The genes are TRBV29-1 and TRBJ1-2; TRBD1 might be the D (5 bases). The CDR3 spans 12 residues. Germline V lookup: CDR1 SQVTM, CDR2 ANQGSEA. The V end lost 1 base, the J end lost 9 bases, and 12 bases lay between the germline ends. This chain's CDR3 is CSVEVWRGSYTF. In nucleotides, the CDR3 is TGCAGCGTTGAAGTGTGGAGGGGTAGCTACACCTTC. Full variable domain (missing parts from reference TRBV29-1 and TRBJ1-2): SAVISQKPSRDICQRGTSLTIQCQVDSQVTMMFWYRQQPGQSLTLIATANQGSEATYESGFVIDKFPISRPNLTFSTLTVSNMSPEDSSIYLCSVEVWRGSYTFGSGTRLTVV.

The chain recombines TRBV7-9 with TRBJ2-7; D might be TRBD2 (5 bases). Trimming took off 4 bases at V and 1 base at J, with 8 bases between the two ends. Germline lookup yields CDR1 SEHNR and CDR2 FQNEAQ (reference sequence). This CDR3 contains 13 residues. Here the CDR3 DNA reads TGTGCCAGCAGCTCACCGGGATCCTACGAGCAGTACTTC. This sequence encodes CASSSPGSYEQYF.

V is TRBV4-3 and J is TRBJ2-1, with D tentatively TRBD1 or TRBD2 (5 bases each). Germline CDR1 is LGHNA and CDR2 is YSLEER. The CDR3 totals 17 residues. Trimming stripped 0 bases from V and 7 bases from J, with 19 bases between. The CDR3 DNA follows: TGCGCCAGCAGCCAAGATCGGGGCCCAGGACCGCTGAATGAGCAGTTCTTC. Amino acids: CASSQDRGPGPLNEQFF.

This chain's CDR3 is CASSHGAGAFF. The CDR3 DNA reads TGTGCCAGCAGCCACGGAGCTGGGGCTTTCTTT. V and J are TRBV7-9 and TRBJ1-1; D is ambiguous. Germline CDR1 reads SEHNR; CDR2 reads FQNEAQ (reference sequence). The germline V and J ends were trimmed by 5 bases and 11 bases, with 12 bases remaining between them. The CDR3 extends over 11 amino acids.

This chain links TRBV4-2 with TRBJ2-1; weak D call: TRBD1 (6 bases). The CDR3 loop spans 13 amino acids. Trimming shortened V by 0 bases and J by 11 bases, and 11 bases separated the two germline ends. CDR1 LGHNA and CDR2 YNFKEQ come from the germline V gene. For the CDR3, the DNA is TGTGCCAGCAGCCAAGACCGGGACACTCAGCAGTTCTTC. It yields the protein CASSQDRDTQQFF.

The V and J genes are TRBV29-1 and TRBJ1-1, with 7 bases fitting TRBD1. The CDR3 spans 11 residues. V lost 2 bases to trimming and J lost 8 bases; unmatched junction nucleotides: 2. Germline-derived CDR1 and CDR2 are SQVTM and ANQGSEA. In DNA, the CDR3 is TGCAGCGTTGAACGACAGGGAGAAGCTTTCTTT. Protein product: CSVERQGEAFF.

CDR3 sequence (DNA): TGTGCCAGCAGCCGAGGGACAGGGACCTATGGCTACACCTTC. It encodes CASSRGTGTYGYTF. The chain recombines TRBV6-5 with TRBJ1-2; TRBD1 aligns across 9 bases. In germline, CDR1 is MNHEY, CDR2 SVGAGI. The trim removed 6 bases at V and 4 bases at J, leaving 6 bases unmatched. This CDR3 spans 14 amino acids.

This clone is a singleton in its sample. V gene TRBV7-7 combines with J gene TRBJ2-3, with 9 bases fitting TRBD1. This CDR3 has 14 residues. The V segment lost 5 bases and the J segment 4 bases; nucleotides outside the gene matches: 4. The germline V gene has CDR1 SSHAT and CDR2 FNYEAQ (reference sequence). Written as DNA, the CDR3 is TGTGCCAGCAGCCGGGACAGGGCTCCAGATACGCAGTATTTT. This codes for CASSRDRAPDTQYF.

As for this clone: Relative to the germline gene, one junction end is altered; a read error may explain this. V and J are TRBV27 and TRBJ1-4, with 9 bases identical to TRBD1. In germline, CDR1 is MNHEY, CDR2 SMNVEV (reference sequence). The CDR3 is 15 amino acids. The chain's CDR3 is CASSRGTGLGEKLLF. The CDR3 nucleotides are TGTGCCAGCAGTCGGGGGACAGGGCTGGGTGAAAAACTGCTTTTT.

For this clone: This sample also contains other DNA sequences that code for the same CDR3. This chain connects TRBV6-5 to TRBJ1-5; 9 bases fit TRBD1. The CDR3 loop spans 15 amino acids. Germline values: CDR1 MNHEY, CDR2 SVGAGI. The J segment lost 4 bases and the V segment lost 6 bases, leaving 7 bases of the junction unmatched. CDR3 in DNA: TGTGCCAGCAGCCTGGGACAGGGAGGGAATCAGCCCCAGCATTTT. This sequence encodes CASSLGQGGNQPQHF.

This clone has only a few counts. V usage is TRBV6-5 and J usage is TRBJ1-2; 8 nucleotides agree with TRBD1. V shed 4 bases, J shed 4 bases, and the junction held 8 bases outside the gene matches. Per the germline V gene, CDR1 is MNHEY and CDR2 is SVGAGI. The CDR3 has 15 residues. The CDR3 sequence is CASSFGQGALYGYTF. CDR3 in DNA: TGTGCCAGCAGTTTCGGTCAGGGGGCCCTCTATGGCTACACCTTC.

J is TRBJ1-2 and V is TRBV15; a possible D gene is TRBD1 (6 bases). CDR3 size: 15 residues. Germline loops: CDR1 LNHNV, CDR2 YYDKDF (reference sequence). The ends were cut back, 0 bases at V and 7 bases at J, with 15 bases in the middle. CDR3 region: CATSRERGAFVGYTF. CDR3 sequence (DNA): TGTGCCACCAGCAGAGAGCGGGGGGCATTTGTTGGCTACACCTTC.

This chain connects TRBV19 to TRBJ1-5; D gene uncertain. The V end lost 3 bases, the J end lost 3 bases, and 9 bases lay between the germline ends. The CDR3 has 14 residues. Germline V lookup: CDR1 LNHDA, CDR2 SQIVND (reference sequence). DNA of the CDR3: TGTGCCAGTAGTATTCAAGGCATCAATCAGCCCCAGCATTTT. Encoded protein: CASSIQGINQPQHF.

The chain carries TRBV7-2 and TRBJ1-1; TRBD1 is a possible D gene (6 bases). The CDR3 has 14 residues. Trimming pared 5 bases from V and 5 bases from J, leaving 15 bases between. CDR1 is SGHTA, CDR2 FQGNSA, per germline. The CDR3 DNA reads as TGTGCCAGCAGCCCCCAGGGGAGTAATACTGAAGCTTTCTTT. Encoded protein: CASSPQGSNTEAFF.

This chain joins TRBV15 and TRBJ1-5; TRBD1 agrees at 10 bases. CDR3 length equals 16 residues. Trimming took 6 bases from V and 5 from J; bases not matched to a gene: 10. CDR1 is LNHNV, CDR2 YYDKDF, per germline (reference sequence). CDR3 protein: CATSDPGQGVHQPQHF. DNA of the CDR3: TGTGCCACCAGTGATCCCGGACAGGGGGTCCATCAGCCCCAGCATTTT.

The chain is built from TRBV4-2 and TRBJ1-1; 7 bases are a match to TRBD1. Germline loops: CDR1 LGHNA, CDR2 YNFKEQ. The length of the CDR3 is 14 residues. The trim removed 7 bases at V and 7 bases at J, leaving 12 bases unmatched. CDR3 amino acids: CASTTGQADGEAFF. The CDR3 coding sequence is TGTGCCAGCACCACCGGACAGGCTGATGGTGAAGCTTTCTTT.

CDR3 region: CASSNREWGNTEAFF. CDR3 nucleotides: TGTGCCAGCAGTAACAGGGAGTGGGGGAATACTGAAGCTTTCTTT. The chain joins TRBV11-3 to TRBJ1-1; the D gene is possibly TRBD1 (6 bases). Germline CDR1 reads SGHNT; CDR2 reads YENEEA. This CDR3 spans 15 amino acids. Trimming shortened V by 6 bases and J by 5 bases, and 19 bases separated the two germline ends.

This chain links TRBV11-2 with TRBJ2-7; possible D gene TRBD1, 6 bases. CDR3 size: 13 residues. Germline V gene sequence: CDR1 SGHAT, CDR2 FQNNGV. With 5 bases removed from V and 2 bases from J, the gap between germline ends came to 10 bases. CDR3 coding DNA: TGTGCCAGCAGCCCTGGACAGCCCTACGAGCAGTACTTC. It yields the protein CASSPGQPYEQYF.

The chain links TRBV10-3 to TRBJ2-5; TRBD2 matches at 9 bases. CDR1 is ENHRY, CDR2 SYGVKD, per germline. This CDR3 has 18 residues. Trimming took 0 bases from V and 4 from J; bases not matched to a gene: 12. The CDR3 region has the DNA TGTGCCATCAGTGAGTCGAATAGCTCTCTAGCGGGGTTAGAGACCCAGTACTTC. Translated, it gives CAISESNSSLAGLETQYF.